This T cell receptor (beta chain) was observed in a study of CD8+CD57+ T cells in acquired aplastic anemia. Study background: CD4+ and CD8+ cells, once sorted, gave DNA averaging 3.2 ug.

TCR beta VDJ combinations and CDR3 sequences were profiled from genomic DNA. TCRdb ran MiXCR on the reads and lists one entry per CDR3 protein. The sample comprises more than 150,000 distinct CDR3 sequences, around half of which are singletons, and around a tenth rests with the top ten. Selection for sequencing was limited to patients who had shown CD8+CD57+ cell expansion by flow cytometry. Patients were therapy-naive when their blood was sampled. Only a few counts were recorded for this clonotype. V dropped 8 bases and J dropped 3 bases, with 20 bases sitting between them. This CDR3 has 15 amino acids. Germline lookup yields CDR1 WSHSY and CDR2 SAAADI.

The sequence was collected from a human donor with aplastic anemia. The sequenced sample was sorted CD4+, CD8+, or CD8+CD57+ T cells (not recorded which) from PBMCs. The chain uses TRBV10-2 and TRBJ2-7; possibly TRBD2 for D (6 bases). This chain's CDR3 is CASGGVGGEIYEQYF. The CDR3 bases are TGCGCCAGCGGAGGTGTGGGGGGTGAAATCTACGAGCAGTACTTC.